This entry features one T cell receptor beta chain sequence. Trimming took 4 bases from V and 6 from J, leaving 12 bases between them. Germline lookup yields CDR1 MNHEY and CDR2 SMNVEV (reference sequence). There are 14 residues in the CDR3. The data are from a study of shared clonotypes between healthy human individuals. The assay was immunoSEQ multiplex PCR, and TCRdb's table has in-frame clones only and misses some. The sample carries approximately 2.5 million clones, around nine tenths recorded once. Sequencing was performed on naive CD4+ T cells sorted from blood. Stated subset: CD45RA+ positively selected. The genes are TRBV27 and TRBJ1-4; D may be TRBD1 (6 bases). The source is a man between 18 and 29 years old in good health. The CDR3 here is CASSSQGGHEKLFF. In DNA form, the CDR3 reads TGTGCCAGCAGTTCCCAAGGGGGTCATGAAAAACTGTTTTTT.